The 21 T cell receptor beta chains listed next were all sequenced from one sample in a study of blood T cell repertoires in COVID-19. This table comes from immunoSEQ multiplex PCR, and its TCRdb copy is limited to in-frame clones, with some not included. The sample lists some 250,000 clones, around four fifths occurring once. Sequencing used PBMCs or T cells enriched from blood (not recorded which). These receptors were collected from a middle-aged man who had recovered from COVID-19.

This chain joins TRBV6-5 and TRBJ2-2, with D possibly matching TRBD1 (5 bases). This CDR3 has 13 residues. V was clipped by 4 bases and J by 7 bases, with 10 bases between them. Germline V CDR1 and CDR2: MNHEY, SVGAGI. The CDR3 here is CASSSTGGGELFF. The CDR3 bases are TGTGCCAGCAGTTCCACAGGCGGCGGGGAGCTGTTTTTT.

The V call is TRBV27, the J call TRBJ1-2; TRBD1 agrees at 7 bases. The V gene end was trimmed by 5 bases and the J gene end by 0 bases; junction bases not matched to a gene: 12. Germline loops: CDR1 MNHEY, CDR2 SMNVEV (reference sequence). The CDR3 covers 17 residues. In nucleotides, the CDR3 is TGTGCCAGCAGTGGGAGACAGGGCAGAGGGGCTAACTATGGCTACACCTTC. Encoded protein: CASSGRQGRGANYGYTF.

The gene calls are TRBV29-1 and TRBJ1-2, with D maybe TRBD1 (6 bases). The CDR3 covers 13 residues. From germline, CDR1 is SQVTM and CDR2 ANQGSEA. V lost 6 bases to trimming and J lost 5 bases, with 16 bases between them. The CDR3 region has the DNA TGCAGCGTAGATACAGGGAAGGGGTATGGCTACACCTTC. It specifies CSVDTGKGYGYTF.

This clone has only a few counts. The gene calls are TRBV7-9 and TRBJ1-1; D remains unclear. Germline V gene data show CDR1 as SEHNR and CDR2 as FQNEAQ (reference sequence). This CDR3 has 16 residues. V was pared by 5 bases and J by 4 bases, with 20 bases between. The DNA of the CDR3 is TGTGCCAGCAGCCTCGGGCCCGGGAGGGAGGGCACTGAAGCTTTCTTT. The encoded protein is CASSLGPGREGTEAFF.

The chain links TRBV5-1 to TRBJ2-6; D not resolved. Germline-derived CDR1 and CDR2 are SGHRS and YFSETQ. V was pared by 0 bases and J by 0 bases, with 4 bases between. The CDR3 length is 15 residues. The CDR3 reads CASSLGSSGANVLTF. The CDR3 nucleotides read TGCGCCAGCAGCTTGGGCAGCTCTGGGGCCAACGTCCTGACTTTC.

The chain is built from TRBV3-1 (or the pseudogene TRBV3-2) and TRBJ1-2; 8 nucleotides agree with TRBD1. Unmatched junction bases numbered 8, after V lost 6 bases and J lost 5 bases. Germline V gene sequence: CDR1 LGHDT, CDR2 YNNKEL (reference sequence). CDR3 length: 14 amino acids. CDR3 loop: CASRASGGSYGYTF. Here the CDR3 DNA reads TGTGCCAGCAGGGCTTCAGGGGGCTCGTATGGCTACACCTTC.

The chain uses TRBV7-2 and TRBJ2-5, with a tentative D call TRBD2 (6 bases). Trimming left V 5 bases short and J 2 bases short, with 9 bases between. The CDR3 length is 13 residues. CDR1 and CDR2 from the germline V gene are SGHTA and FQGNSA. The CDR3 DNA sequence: TGTGCCAGCAGCGCCCGGGAGCAAGAGACCCAGTACTTC. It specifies CASSAREQETQYF.

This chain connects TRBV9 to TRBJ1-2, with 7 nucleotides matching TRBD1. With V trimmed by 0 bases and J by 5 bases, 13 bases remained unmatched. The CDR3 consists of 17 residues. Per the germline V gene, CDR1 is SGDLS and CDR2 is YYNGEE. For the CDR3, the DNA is TGTGCCAGCAGCGTAGAATTTCGGGAGGGGGCAAGGTATGGCTACACCTTC. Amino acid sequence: CASSVEFREGARYGYTF.

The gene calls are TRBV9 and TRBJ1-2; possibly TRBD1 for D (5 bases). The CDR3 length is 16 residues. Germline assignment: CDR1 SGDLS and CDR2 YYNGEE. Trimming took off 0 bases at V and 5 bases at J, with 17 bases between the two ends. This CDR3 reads CASSVVSGRVGYGYTF. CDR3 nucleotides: TGTGCCAGCAGCGTAGTTTCCGGCAGGGTAGGGTATGGCTACACCTTC.

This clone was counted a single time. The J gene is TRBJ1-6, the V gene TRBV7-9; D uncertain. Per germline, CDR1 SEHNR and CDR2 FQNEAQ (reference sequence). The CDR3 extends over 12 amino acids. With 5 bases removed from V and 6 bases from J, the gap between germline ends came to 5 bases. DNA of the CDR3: TGTGCCAGCAGCCCCGTTAATTCACCCCTCCACTTT. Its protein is CASSPVNSPLHF.

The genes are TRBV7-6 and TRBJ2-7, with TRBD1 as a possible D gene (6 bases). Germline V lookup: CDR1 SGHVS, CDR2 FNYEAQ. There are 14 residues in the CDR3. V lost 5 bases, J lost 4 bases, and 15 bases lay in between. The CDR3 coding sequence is TGTGCCAGCAGCACGACGGCAACAGGGTACGAGCAGTACTTC. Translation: CASSTTATGYEQYF. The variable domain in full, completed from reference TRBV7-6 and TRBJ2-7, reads GAGVSQSPRYKVTKRGQDVALRCDPISGHVSLYWYRQALGQGPEFLTYFNYEAQQDKSGLPNDRFSAERPEGSISTLTIQRTEQRDSAMYRCASSTTATGYEQYFGPGTRLTVT.

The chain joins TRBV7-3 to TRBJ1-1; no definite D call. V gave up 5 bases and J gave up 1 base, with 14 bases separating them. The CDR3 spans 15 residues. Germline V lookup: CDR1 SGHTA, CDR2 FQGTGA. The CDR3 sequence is CASSRAASENTEAFF. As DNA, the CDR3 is TGTGCCAGCAGCCGAGCGGCCTCCGAGAACACTGAAGCTTTCTTT.

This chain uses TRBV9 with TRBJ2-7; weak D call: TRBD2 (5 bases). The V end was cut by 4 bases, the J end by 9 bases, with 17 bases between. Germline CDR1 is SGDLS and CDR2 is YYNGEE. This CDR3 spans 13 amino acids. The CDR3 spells CASSPRTDDTQYF. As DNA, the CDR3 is TGTGCCAGCAGCCCCCGGACTGACGATACGCAGTACTTC.

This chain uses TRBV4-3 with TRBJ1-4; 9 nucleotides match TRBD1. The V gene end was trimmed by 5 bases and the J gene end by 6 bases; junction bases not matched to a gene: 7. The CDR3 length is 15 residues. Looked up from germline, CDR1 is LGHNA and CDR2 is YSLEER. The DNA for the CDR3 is TGCGCCAGCAGCAATGCCGGGACAGGGTATGAAAAACTGTTTTTT. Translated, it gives CASSNAGTGYEKLFF.

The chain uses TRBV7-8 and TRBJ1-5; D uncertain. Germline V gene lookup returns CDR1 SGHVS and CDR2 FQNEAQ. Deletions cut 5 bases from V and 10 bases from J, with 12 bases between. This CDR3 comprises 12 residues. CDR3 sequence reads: CASSPPGSPQHF. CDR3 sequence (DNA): TGTGCCAGCAGCCCCCCGGGGAGTCCCCAGCATTTT.

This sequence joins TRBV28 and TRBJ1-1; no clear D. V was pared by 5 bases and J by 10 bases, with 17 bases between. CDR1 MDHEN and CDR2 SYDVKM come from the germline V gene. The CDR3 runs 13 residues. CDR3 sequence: CASSPYPRGRAFF. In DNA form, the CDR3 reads TGTGCCAGCAGTCCGTACCCTCGAGGCCGAGCTTTCTTT. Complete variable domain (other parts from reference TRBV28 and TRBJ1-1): DVKVTQSSRYLVKRTGEKVFLECVQDMDHENMFWYRQDPGLGLRLIYFSYDVKMKEKGDIPEGYSVSREKKERFSLILESASTNQTSMYLCASSPYPRGRAFFGQGTRLTVV.

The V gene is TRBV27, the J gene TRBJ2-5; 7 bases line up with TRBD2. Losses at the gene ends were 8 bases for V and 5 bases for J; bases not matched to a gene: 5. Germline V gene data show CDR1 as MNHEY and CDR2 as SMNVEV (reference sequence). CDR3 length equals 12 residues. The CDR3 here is CASGRVGETQYF. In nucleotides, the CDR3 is TGTGCCAGCGGGAGGGTGGGGGAGACCCAGTACTTC.

CDR3 loop: CASVTTTLGYTF. CDR3 nucleotides: TGTGCCAGCGTTACCACTACCCTTGGCTACACCTTC. The chain employs TRBV6-5 and TRBJ1-2; D gene uncertain. V lost 8 bases, J lost 7 bases, and 14 bases lay in between. The CDR3 covers 12 residues. CDR1 and CDR2 (germline): MNHEY, SVGAGI.

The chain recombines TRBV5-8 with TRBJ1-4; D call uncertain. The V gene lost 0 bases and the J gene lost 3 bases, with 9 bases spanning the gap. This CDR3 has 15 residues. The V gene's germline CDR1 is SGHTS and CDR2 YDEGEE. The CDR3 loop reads CASSLVGQPNEKLFF. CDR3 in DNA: TGTGCCAGCAGCTTGGTTGGGCAGCCTAATGAAAAACTGTTTTTT.

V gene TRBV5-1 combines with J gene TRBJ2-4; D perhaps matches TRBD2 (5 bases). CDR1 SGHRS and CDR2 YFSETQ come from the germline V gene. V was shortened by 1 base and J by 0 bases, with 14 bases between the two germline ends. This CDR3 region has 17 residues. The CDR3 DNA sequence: TGCGCCAGCAGCTTGAATCCCGGGAATGGAGCCAAAAACATTCAGTACTTC. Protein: CASSLNPGNGAKNIQYF.

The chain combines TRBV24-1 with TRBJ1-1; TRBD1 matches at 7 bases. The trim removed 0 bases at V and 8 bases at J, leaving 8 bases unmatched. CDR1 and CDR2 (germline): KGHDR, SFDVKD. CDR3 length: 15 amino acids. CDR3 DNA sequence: TGTGCCACCAGTGATTTGCAGGGGGACGAAACGGAAGCTTTCTTT. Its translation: CATSDLQGDETEAFF.